This T cell receptor (beta chain) stems from a study of cytomegalovirus exposure and HLA in healthy donors listed by TCRdb under 2017. Concerning the study at large: An earlier analysis of approximately 640 of the donors reported 276 Gb of sequence data and about 100 million unique TCR beta sequences from about 200 million T cells. An early release covering just under 650 HLA-typed donors comprised around 300 gigabases of sequencing data and 85 million or so unique TCR sequences. The genetic ancestry cluster associated with self-reported Caucasian donors included about four fifths of the roughly 360 genotyped donors. The study aimed to test whether signatures of past pathogen exposure could be identified by cataloging public T cell receptors. The T cell repertoires of 666 subjects were profiled by immunosequencing and related to cytomegalovirus serostatus. Besides the first cohort of around 700 subjects, a separate validation cohort made up of 120 different subjects was used. To predict cytomegalovirus infection status, the study combined high-throughput TCR immunosequencing, statistical association of individual TCRs with disease status, and machine learning. A later analysis re-examined previously published TCR beta repertoires from 610 or so donors and added high-resolution HLA genotyping to investigate patterns of TCR occurrence. Rather than drawing on any new phenotypic data, the later analysis identified candidate immune exposures from TCR beta sequences and the way those sequences occurred across donors. An earlier analysis of a few hundred of the donors applied high-throughput TCR beta sequencing to assess whether each TCR beta V gene segment acted as functional or pseudogenic. Alongside the repertoire data, information on donor age, sex, ethnicity and CMV serostatus was compiled. Genome-wide SNP genotypes for about 60% of the roughly 670 donors were used in a later genetic analysis, which treated that subset as a discovery cohort. Every discovery cohort repertoire had been produced on one sequencing platform. HLA typing covered class I and class II loci at four-digit resolution. Typing coverage varied by locus: roughly 629-640 donors for A, B, C, DRB1 and DQB1; about 520 for DQA1; around 610 for DPA1; approximately 490 for DPB1. Because of strong linkage in the cohort, 5 or 6 DR-DQ haplotypes were treated as single units for association and clustering. Among about 400 genotyped donors of the cohort, an average of about 240,000 unique TCR beta nucleotide sequences was sequenced per donor, of which about 19% were non-productive.

The cohort was made up of approximately 700 healthy bone marrow donors. Cohort members were all nominally healthy when sampled, although unrecorded immune exposures were likely present. The donor tested CMV seropositive, placing the donor among the 289 seropositive members of the cohort. Each donor provided a peripheral blood sample, and peripheral blood mononuclear cells were used for TCR beta sequencing. Genomic DNA extraction from the blood cell samples was performed with the Qiagen DNeasy Blood Extraction Kit. Overall study results and their limits: Compared with equally common non-associated chains, HLA-associated TCR beta chains in a later analysis were more clonally expanded and had lower generation probabilities. Cytomegalovirus status was reported to be diagnosed by the classifier with high specificity and sensitivity in both the original and validation cohorts. Sequencing depth was assumed to be roughly uniform across donors in the presence/absence analyses, though that assumption may not hold. Because some donors lacked HLA typing at each locus, the association tests relied only on the typed subset. When HLA alleles, especially DR and DQ, strongly co-occurred, TCR associations were difficult to assign to individual alleles. In a later genetic analysis, a missense DCLRE1C variant was associated with V-gene and J-gene trimming of TCR beta chains, and the association was replicated in an independent cohort. In a later analysis, over 15,000 TCR beta sequences were associated with specific HLA alleles at a false discovery rate of 0.05. A later analysis found that TCR association rates varied across HLA loci, with DRB1 alleles showing the most associated TCRs and HLA-C alleles the fewest. The study gave a list of about 170 TCR beta chains associated with cytomegalovirus. In this cohort, only TCR beta chains were sequenced, and detectable features were limited by the absence of alpha or paired-chain data. The only immune exposure information available for the cohort was CMV serostatus. An earlier analysis of approximately 540 of the donors showed that most TCR beta V segments appeared in productive rearrangements either about 90% or about 30% of the time, which broadly matched IMGT annotations. Correlated functional status among segregating V segments might reflect linkage disequilibrium, but an unknown experimental factor could not be ruled out. Most TCR sequences were observed very rarely across donors, whereas some public TCRs were present in many individuals. The authors suggested that the approach could potentially be generalized to other disease states and immunological phenotypes. Because counts were too low, more than 15 rarely observed V segments, including chromosome 9 orphons, were excluded from the earlier analysis of a few hundred of the donors. A later analysis found that most CMV-associated TCR beta chains appeared HLA-restricted, with HLA associations seemingly driven largely by CMV exposure. A group of highly shared sequence variants was considered likely to be a technical artifact of the sequencing pipeline. A further reported finding was that TCR beta sequences accurately predicted the HLA-A and HLA-B alleles for most subjects in the first cohort. The 87-base-pair reads could not distinguish some IMGT-functional V segments, including TRBV6-2 and TRBV6-3, so those segments were excluded. A later analysis reported that several top co-occurrence clusters appeared linked to parvovirus B19, influenza, CMV and Epstein-Barr virus. Compared with the roughly 720-donor mean, donors in an Asian-associated ancestry cluster had fewer N-insertions in productive TCRs, according to a later genetic analysis. Three of the identified cytomegalovirus-associated TCR beta chains were confirmed in vitro to be specific for cytomegalovirus antigens.

V is clipped by 2 bases and J by 7 bases, and the sequence between their germline boundaries is 9 bases long. CDR1 and CDR2 are read off the germline V gene (reference sequence) as SEHNR and FQNEAQ. From the cysteine up to the phenylalanine, the CDR3 has a length of 13 residues. Only the CDR3 portion is preserved as DNA: 39 bases, with reading frame beginning at the first base. About this clone itself: What antigen it recognizes has not been identified. No much larger clone is present one base from it, and per-base qualities are unavailable.

Libraries were constructed by the immunoSEQ multiplex PCR assay. The multiplex PCR relied on a mix of 60 forward primers for TCR Vbeta segments and 13 reverse primers for TCR Jbeta segments. The CDR3 region of rearranged TCR beta genes was amplified from genomic DNA by a multiplex PCR assay. On the Illumina HiSeq System, the amplified TCR beta libraries were sequenced as 87-base-pair reads. The paper's processing steps were these. In a later analysis, approximately 74 million unique TCR beta chains were counted across the approximately 670 repertoires, and roughly 10 million of these chains were shared by at least two donors. Raw reads were error-corrected and collapsed into unique sequences by a nearest-neighbor algorithm in which closely related sequences were merged to remove PCR and sequencing errors. To assign V, D and J gene segments, CDR3 sequences were aligned to IMGT reference sequences. For a sequence to be retained, at least a six-nucleotide match to both a V gene segment and a J gene segment was required. A rearrangement was called productive if the CDR3 had no stop codons and remained in frame with V and J, and every other rearrangement was called non-productive. Following IMGT convention, CDR3 was defined as the stretch from the second conserved V-encoded cysteine up to the conserved J-encoded phenylalanine. Sequences without an unambiguous match to a single V gene segment were excluded from the earlier analysis of several hundred of the donors. In an earlier analysis of approximately 560 of the donors, a V segment was called functional when productive rearrangements were above 56.7%, and segregating when the standard deviation between donors exceeded 5%. A statistical classification framework was built for diagnosing cytomegalovirus status from the catalog of TCR beta chain sequences. A later analysis assigned V and J genes by comparing TCR nucleotide sequences with IMGT/GENE-DB human TR gene sequences. Using the TCRdist pipeline, a later analysis assigned CDR3 sequences along with most-parsimonious VDJ recombination scenarios. In a later analysis, every TCR beta chain was defined by the combination of its CDR3 amino acid sequence and its V-gene family, and reads without a unique V-gene family were dropped. To address suspected cross-contamination and a sequencing artifact, a later analysis removed around 590 highly shared, low-generation-probability nucleotide sequences. For each public chain, a later analysis derived a clonal expansion index from normalized ranks of inferred template counts within each repertoire. In a later analysis, generation probabilities were computed using a VDJ recombination model fitted to out-of-frame rearrangements, and the results were checked against IGoR. In a later analysis, TCR-TCR, TCR-HLA and TCR-CMV co-occurrence was scored with hypergeometric tests, and a repertoire-size bias correction was applied to TCR pairs. A later analysis estimated false discovery rates by permuting HLA or CMV assignments 20 times. In a later analysis, co-occurring TCRs were grouped using DBSCAN, with TCRdist sequence similarity added in when clustering inside HLA-allele-positive subsets. Co-occurrence clustering excluded repertoires with fewer than 30,000 or more than 120,000 public chains, plus five with anomalous nucleotide sharing. TCRdb stores this immuneACCESS table with in-frame sequences only. Part of the clones is absent; in the studies checked, under half of the shortfall reflects unresolved V genes, and no reason is known for the rest. Clone size and V and J calls were adopted from that table, with D and trimming inferred from the DNA. The sample table holds about 140,000 clones, of which 82% were seen once. In total, the top ten clones hold approximately 1.5% of the sample.

Sequencing was carried out using PBMCs. Rearrangement joined TRBV7-9 to TRBJ2-1; TRBD2 is perhaps the D gene, given 6 matching bases. This receptor was identified in a man younger than 40 in good health and CMV-seropositive. The CDR3 region has the sequence CASSLLARNEQFF. The DNA reads as follows: TGTGCCAGCAGCTTACTAGCGAGGAATGAGCAGTTCTTC.